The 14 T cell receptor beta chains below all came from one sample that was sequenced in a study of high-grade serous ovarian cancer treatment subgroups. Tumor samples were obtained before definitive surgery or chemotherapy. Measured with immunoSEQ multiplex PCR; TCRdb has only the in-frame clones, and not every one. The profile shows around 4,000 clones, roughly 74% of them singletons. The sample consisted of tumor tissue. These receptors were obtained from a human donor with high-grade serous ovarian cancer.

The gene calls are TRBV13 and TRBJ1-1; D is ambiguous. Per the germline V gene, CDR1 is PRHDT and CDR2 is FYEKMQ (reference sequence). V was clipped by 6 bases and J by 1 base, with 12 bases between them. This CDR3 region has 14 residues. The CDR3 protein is CASSSLDKNTEAFF. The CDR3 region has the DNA TGTGCCAGCAGTTCTCTCGACAAGAACACTGAAGCTTTCTTT.

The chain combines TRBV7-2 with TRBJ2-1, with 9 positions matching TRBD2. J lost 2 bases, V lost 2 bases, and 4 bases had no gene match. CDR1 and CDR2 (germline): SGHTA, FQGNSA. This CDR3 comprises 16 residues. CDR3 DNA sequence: TGTGCCAGCAGCTTATTTAGCGGGAGAACCTACAATGAGCAGTTCTTC. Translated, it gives CASSLFSGRTYNEQFF.

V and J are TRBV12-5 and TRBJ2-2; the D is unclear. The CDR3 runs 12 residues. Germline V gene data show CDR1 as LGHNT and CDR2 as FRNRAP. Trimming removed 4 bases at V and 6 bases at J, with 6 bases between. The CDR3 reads CASGSPPGELFF. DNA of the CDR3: TGTGCTAGTGGTTCCCCCCCCGGGGAGCTGTTTTTT.

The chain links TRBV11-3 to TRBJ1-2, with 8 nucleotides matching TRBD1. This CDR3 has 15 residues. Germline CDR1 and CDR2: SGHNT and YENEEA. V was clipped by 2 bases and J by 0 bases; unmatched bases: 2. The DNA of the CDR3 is TGTGCCAGCAGCTTACAGGGGGCGACTAACTATGGCTACACCTTC. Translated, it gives CASSLQGATNYGYTF.

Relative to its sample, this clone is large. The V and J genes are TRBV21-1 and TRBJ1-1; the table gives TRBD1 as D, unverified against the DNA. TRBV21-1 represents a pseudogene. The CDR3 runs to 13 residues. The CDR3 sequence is CARLQGTNTEAFF. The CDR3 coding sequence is TGTGCCAGACTACAGGGGACCAACACTGAAGCTTTCTTT.

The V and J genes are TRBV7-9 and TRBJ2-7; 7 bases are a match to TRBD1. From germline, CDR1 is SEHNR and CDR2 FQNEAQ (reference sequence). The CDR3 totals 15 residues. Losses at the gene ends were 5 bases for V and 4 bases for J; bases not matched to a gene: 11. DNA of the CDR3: TGTGCCAGCAGCCCAGTAAGGGACAGCTTGTACGAGCAGTACTTC. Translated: CASSPVRDSLYEQYF.

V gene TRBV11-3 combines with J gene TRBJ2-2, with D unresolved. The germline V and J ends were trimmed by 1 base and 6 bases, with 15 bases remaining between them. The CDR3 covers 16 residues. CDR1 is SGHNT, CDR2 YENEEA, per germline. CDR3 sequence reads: CASSLGLLGVAGELFF. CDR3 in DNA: TGTGCCAGCAGCTTAGGCCTATTAGGAGTAGCCGGGGAGCTGTTTTTT.

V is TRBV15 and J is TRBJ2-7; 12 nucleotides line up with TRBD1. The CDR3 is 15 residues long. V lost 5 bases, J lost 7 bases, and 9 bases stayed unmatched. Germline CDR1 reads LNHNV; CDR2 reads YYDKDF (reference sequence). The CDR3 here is CATSDVGTGGKEQYF. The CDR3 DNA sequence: TGTGCCACCAGCGATGTGGGGACAGGGGGCAAGGAGCAGTACTTC.

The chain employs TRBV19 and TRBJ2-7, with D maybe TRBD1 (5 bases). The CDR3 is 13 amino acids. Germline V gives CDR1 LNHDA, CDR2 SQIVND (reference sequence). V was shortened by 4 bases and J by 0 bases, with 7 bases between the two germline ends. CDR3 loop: CASSKGDSYEQYF. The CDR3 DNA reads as TGTGCCAGTAGTAAAGGGGACTCCTACGAGCAGTACTTC.

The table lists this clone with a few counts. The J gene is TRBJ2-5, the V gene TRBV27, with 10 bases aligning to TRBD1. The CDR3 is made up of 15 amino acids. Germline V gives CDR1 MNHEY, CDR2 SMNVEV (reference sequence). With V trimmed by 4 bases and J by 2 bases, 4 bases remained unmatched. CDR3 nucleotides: TGTGCCAGCAGTTCTCCGGGACAGGGGCAAGAGACCCAGTACTTC. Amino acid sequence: CASSSPGQGQETQYF.

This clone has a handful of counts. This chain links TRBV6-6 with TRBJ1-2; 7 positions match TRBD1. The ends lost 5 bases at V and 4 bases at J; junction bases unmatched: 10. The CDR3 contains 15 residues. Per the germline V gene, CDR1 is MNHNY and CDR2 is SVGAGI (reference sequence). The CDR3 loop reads CASSAGGSGTYGYTF. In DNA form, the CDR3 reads TGTGCCAGCAGTGCAGGGGGTTCGGGTACCTATGGCTACACCTTC.

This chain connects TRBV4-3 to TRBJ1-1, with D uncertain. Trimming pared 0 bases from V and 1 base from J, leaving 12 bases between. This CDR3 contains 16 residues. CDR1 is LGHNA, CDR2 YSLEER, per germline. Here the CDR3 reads CASSQDRASWNTEAFF. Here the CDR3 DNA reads TGCGCCAGCAGCCAAGATCGGGCCAGCTGGAACACTGAAGCTTTCTTT.

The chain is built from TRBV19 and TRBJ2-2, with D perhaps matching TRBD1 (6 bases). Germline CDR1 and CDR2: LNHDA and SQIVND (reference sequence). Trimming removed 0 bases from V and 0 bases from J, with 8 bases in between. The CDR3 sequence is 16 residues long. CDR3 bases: TGTGCCAGTAGTATAGATCCAGGGGCGAACACCGGGGAGCTGTTTTTT. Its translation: CASSIDPGANTGELFF.

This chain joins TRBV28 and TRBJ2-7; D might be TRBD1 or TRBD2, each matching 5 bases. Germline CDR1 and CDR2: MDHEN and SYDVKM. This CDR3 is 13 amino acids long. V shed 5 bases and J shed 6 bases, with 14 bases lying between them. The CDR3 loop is CASSLGTAGEQYF. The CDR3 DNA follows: TGTGCCAGCAGTCTCGGGACGGCGGGCGAGCAGTACTTC.